Each of the 2 T cell receptor beta chains below was sequenced from the same sample in a study of OX40 agonist ivuxolimab in advanced cancers. The table came from immunoSEQ multiplex PCR; TCRdb's copy has only in-frame clones and leaves some out. The profile shows some 76,000 clones, 93% of them singletons. Sequencing was performed on CD4+ or CD8+ T cells sorted from blood, taken in a trial of the OX40 agonist ivuxolimab. All receptors come from an adult with an advanced solid tumor such as melanoma, head and neck, liver or kidney cancer.

This chain joins TRBV4-1 and TRBJ2-7, with a weak D call TRBD1 (5 bases). The CDR3 spans 14 residues. Trimming removed 2 bases at V and 2 bases at J, with 10 bases between. CDR1 is MGHRA and CDR2 is YSYEKL in the germline V gene. CDR3 loop: CASSQFDSAYEQYF. The CDR3 region has the DNA TGCGCCAGCAGCCAATTTGACAGCGCCTACGAGCAGTACTTC.

V usage is TRBV19 and J usage is TRBJ2-7; 7 bases align to TRBD2. Germline assignment: CDR1 LNHDA and CDR2 SQIVND (reference sequence). This CDR3 contains 13 residues. V lost 4 bases, J lost 0 bases, and 0 bases stayed unmatched. CDR3 coding DNA: TGTGCCAGTAGTAGCGGGAGCTCCTACGAGCAGTACTTC. It yields the protein CASSSGSSYEQYF.